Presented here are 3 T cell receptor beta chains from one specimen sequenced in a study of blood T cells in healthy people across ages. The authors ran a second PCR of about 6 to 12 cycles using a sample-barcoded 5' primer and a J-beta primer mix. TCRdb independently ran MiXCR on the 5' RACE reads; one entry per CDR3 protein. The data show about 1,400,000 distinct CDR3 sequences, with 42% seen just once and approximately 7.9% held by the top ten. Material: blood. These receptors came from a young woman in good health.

The CDR3 coding sequence is TGTGCCAGCAGCGCCAGCGGCCCCTCCTACGAGCAGTACTTC. It specifies CASSASGPSYEQYF. The chain combines TRBV7-9 with TRBJ2-7, with D tentatively TRBD2 (5 bases). Trimming pared 5 bases from V and 0 bases from J, leaving 11 bases between. The germline V gene has CDR1 SEHNR and CDR2 FQNEAQ (reference sequence). The CDR3 runs 14 residues.

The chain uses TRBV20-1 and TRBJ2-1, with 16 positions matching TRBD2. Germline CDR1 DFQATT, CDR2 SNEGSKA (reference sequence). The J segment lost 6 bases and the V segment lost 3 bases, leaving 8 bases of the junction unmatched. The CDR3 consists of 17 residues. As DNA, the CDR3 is TGCAGTGCTAGGGGGACTAGCGGGGGGGCCTTCGGCAATGAGCAGTTCTTC. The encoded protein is CSARGTSGGAFGNEQFF.

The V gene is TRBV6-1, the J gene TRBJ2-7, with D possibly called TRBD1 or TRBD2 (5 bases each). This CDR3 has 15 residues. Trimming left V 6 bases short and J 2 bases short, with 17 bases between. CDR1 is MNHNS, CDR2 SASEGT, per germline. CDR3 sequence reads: CASRLEGTGTYEQYF. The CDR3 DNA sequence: TGTGCCAGCAGATTAGAAGGGACGGGAACCTACGAGCAGTACTTC.